In its sample, the clone carrying this T cell receptor beta chain was seen many times. Its specificity is not known. The data originate from a study of regulatory T cells in long-lasting Graves disease. Study summary: New Graves' disease cases had less than 3 months of antithyroid drugs.

Findings and caveats of the study: The TCR repertoire of persistent Graves' patients was less diverse than that of newly diagnosed ones.

Time point given: newly diagnosed GD, antithyroid drugs for less than 3 months. Making the TCR library involved RNA that had been extracted from PBMCs. Collection of peripheral blood (about 8.8 milliliters) was done using EDTA tubes. This CDR3 has 18 amino acids. Germline V lookup: CDR1 DFQATT, CDR2 SNEGSKA (reference sequence). The V gene lost 0 bases and the J gene lost 5 bases, with 25 bases spanning the gap. Both iRepertoire HTBI primers and Arm-PCR of CDR3 regions were used to build the TCR beta libraries. One entry per CDR3 protein results from TCRdb running MiXCR on the multiplex PCR reads. The repertoire holds about 200,000 distinct CDR3 sequences, with roughly 20% as singletons. In addition, the sample was reused for a study of T cells in Graves' hyperthyroidism and ophthalmopathy.

The genes are TRBV20-1 and TRBJ1-1; no firm D call. This TCR derives from a woman in her 30s with Graves disease. Specimen: peripheral blood mononuclear cells (PBMCs), collected at new diagnosis, from a patient treated with antithyroid drugs. The CDR3 protein is CSAREERMVREPATEAFF. The DNA of the CDR3 is TGCAGTGCTAGAGAAGAGCGGATGGTACGGGAGCCGGCGACTGAAGCTTTCTTT.